The 20 T cell receptor beta chains below come from one sample, sequenced in a study of T cell repertoires in cytomegalovirus infection. Each CDR3 protein gets one entry after TCRdb re-called the reads with MiXCR. The table includes hundreds of thousands of distinct CDR3 sequences, about a sixth detected once. Sequenced: PBMCs. These receptors all stem from a human donor in good health (CMV status not recorded). Some clones in this sample may be carry-over from other donors' samples.

This chain joins TRBV19 and TRBJ2-2; 10 positions match TRBD1. V shed 5 bases, J shed 6 bases, and the junction held 6 bases outside the gene matches. In germline, CDR1 is LNHDA, CDR2 SQIVND (reference sequence). The CDR3 has 15 residues. CDR3 loop: CASSSWTGGSGELFF. In nucleotides, the CDR3 is TGTGCCAGTAGTTCTTGGACAGGGGGTTCCGGGGAGCTGTTTTTT.

This clonotype was recorded at least ten times. The rearrangement uses TRBV15 and TRBJ1-2; 9 bases map to TRBD1. CDR3 length equals 15 residues. With 3 bases clipped from V and 3 bases from J, the junction kept 5 bases outside the gene matches. Per germline, CDR1 LNHNV and CDR2 YYDKDF (reference sequence). CDR3 protein: CATSSRGQGYYGYTF. The CDR3 nucleotides read TGTGCCACCAGCAGCCGGGGACAGGGATACTATGGCTACACCTTC.

The chain couples TRBV10-3 to TRBJ2-1; TRBD2 agrees at 12 bases. This CDR3 region has 16 residues. CDR1 and CDR2 (germline): ENHRY, SYGVKD. V lost 2 bases, J lost 7 bases, and 6 bases stayed unmatched. CDR3 residues: CAISERLAGVLNEQFF. The CDR3 region has the DNA TGTGCCATCAGTGAGAGACTAGCGGGGGTCCTGAATGAGCAGTTCTTC.

This clonotype was detected only a few times. The chain couples TRBV28 to TRBJ1-1; 8 bases map to TRBD1. After removal of 6 bases from V and 4 bases from J, the junction contained 10 bases not matched to a gene. There are 15 residues in the CDR3. Germline CDR1 is MDHEN and CDR2 is SYDVKM. CDR3 coding DNA: TGTGCCAGCAGCCCGCAGGGGGCATTCAGCACTGAAGCTTTCTTT. This encodes CASSPQGAFSTEAFF.

The J gene is TRBJ2-7, the V gene TRBV12-3 or TRBV12-4, with a weak D call TRBD2 (6 bases). CDR3 size: 13 residues. Trimming left V 11 bases short and J 8 bases short, with 22 bases between. The CDR3 DNA follows: TGTGCCTCGAGGGGTGCAGGGAGGTTTAAGCAGTACTTC. Translated, it gives CASRGAGRFKQYF.

This clonotype appeared a few times. The chain couples TRBV4-3 to TRBJ2-3; a weak D match, TRBD2 (6 bases). Germline lookup yields CDR1 LGHNA and CDR2 YSLEER. V lost 1 base and J lost 0, with 11 bases in between. The CDR3 extends over 16 amino acids. CDR3 residues: CASSQGGRGSTDTQYF. CDR3 bases: TGCGCCAGCAGCCAAGGAGGGCGGGGAAGCACAGATACGCAGTATTTT.

The sample holds a few counts of this clonotype. V gene TRBV19 combines with J gene TRBJ2-5; no firm D call. The germline V gene encodes CDR1 LNHDA and CDR2 SQIVND (reference sequence). V was trimmed by 5 bases and J by 5 bases, leaving 9 bases between them. The CDR3 is made up of 12 amino acids. The DNA for the CDR3 is TGTGCCAGTAGTGTCCTCGGGGAGACCCAGTACTTC. It specifies CASSVLGETQYF.

The genes are TRBV10-3 and TRBJ1-2; 7 bases line up with TRBD1. Germline V CDR1 and CDR2: ENHRY, SYGVKD. V was clipped by 6 bases and J by 2 bases; unmatched bases: 6. The CDR3 has 14 amino acids. This CDR3 is CAIRSGTDNYGYTF. CDR3 sequence (DNA): TGTGCCATCAGATCCGGGACAGACAACTATGGCTACACCTTC.

The V and J genes are TRBV19 and TRBJ2-5; either TRBD1 or TRBD2 may fit D (5 bases each). Trimming removed 4 bases at V and 2 bases at J, with 14 bases between. The CDR3 loop spans 15 amino acids. Germline CDR1 reads LNHDA; CDR2 reads SQIVND (reference sequence). CDR3 amino acids: CASSKAPGRQETQYF. CDR3 bases: TGTGCCAGTAGTAAAGCACCGGGACGACAAGAGACCCAGTACTTC. The full variable domain, rest sourced from reference TRBV19 and TRBJ2-5, is DGGITQSPKYLFRKEGQNVTLSCEQNLNHDAMYWYRQDPGQGLRLIYYSQIVNDFQKGDIAEGYSVSREKKESFPLTVTSAQKNPTAFYLCASSKAPGRQETQYFGPGTRLLVL.

In nucleotides, the CDR3 is TGTGCCAGCAGTTTCGCGCGTGTTGTCGGAGAGACCCAGTACTTC. Its protein is CASSFARVVGETQYF. The chain uses TRBV12-3 or TRBV12-4 and TRBJ2-5; no reliable D call. The CDR3 covers 15 residues. V lost 3 bases and J 4 bases, leaving 15 bases between the germline ends.

This clonotype was seen repeatedly, ten times or more. V usage is TRBV12-3 or TRBV12-4 and J usage is TRBJ2-3, with D hard to call. Trimming removed 6 bases at V and 2 bases at J, with 9 bases between. This CDR3 has 13 amino acids. CDR3 loop: CASSKGFTDTQYF. In DNA form, the CDR3 reads TGTGCCAGCAGCAAAGGATTCACAGATACGCAGTATTTT.

This clonotype has a handful of counts. The V and J genes are TRBV29-1 and TRBJ2-1; TRBD2 agrees at 11 bases. In germline, CDR1 is SQVTM, CDR2 ANQGSEA. The CDR3 spans 13 residues. V lost 5 bases to trimming and J lost 7 bases; unmatched junction nucleotides: 4. This CDR3 reads CSVLAGGRNEQFF. The DNA for the CDR3 is TGCAGCGTTTTAGCGGGGGGGAGGAATGAGCAGTTCTTC.

This clonotype was counted at least ten times. The chain employs TRBV11-2 and TRBJ2-7, with D tentatively TRBD1 or TRBD2 (5 bases each). Trimming pared 5 bases from V and 6 bases from J, leaving 11 bases between. This CDR3 contains 12 residues. Germline V gene data show CDR1 as SGHAT and CDR2 as FQNNGV. CDR3 sequence: CASSLEGIEQYF. CDR3 in DNA: TGTGCCAGCAGCCTTGAGGGGATCGAGCAGTACTTC.

The V gene is TRBV12-3 or TRBV12-4, the J gene TRBJ2-1; tentatively, D is TRBD1 (6 bases). Between the trimmed V and J ends, which lost 6 bases and 4 bases, there was a span of 19 bases. The length of the CDR3 is 16 residues. The CDR3, as DNA: TGTGCCAGCAGCCCCCGGGCTGGACAGAGTTACAATGAGCAGTTCTTC. Protein sequence: CASSPRAGQSYNEQFF.

This chain uses TRBV28 with TRBJ1-3; 10 bases line up with TRBD1. Per the germline V gene, CDR1 is MDHEN and CDR2 is SYDVKM. The CDR3 length is 15 residues. Trimming took 4 bases from V and 4 from J; bases not matched to a gene: 4. This CDR3 reads CASSSGQGTGNTIYF. The CDR3 DNA sequence: TGTGCCAGCAGTTCGGGACAGGGGACAGGAAACACCATATATTTT. Variable domain in full (rest from reference TRBV28 and TRBJ1-3): DVKVTQSSRYLVKRTGEKVFLECVQDMDHENMFWYRQDPGLGLRLIYFSYDVKMKEKGDIPEGYSVSREKKERFSLILESASTNQTSMYLCASSSGQGTGNTIYFGEGSWLTVV.

This clonotype was observed at least ten times. The rearrangement uses TRBV6-1 and TRBJ1-3; 9 nucleotides align to TRBD1. Germline lookup yields CDR1 MNHNS and CDR2 SASEGT. CDR3 length: 15 residues. J was trimmed by 4 bases and V by 4 bases; bases with no gene match: 5. CDR3 in DNA: TGTGCCAGCAGTGCGACAGGGGGTATCGGAAACACCATATATTTT. Its translation is CASSATGGIGNTIYF.

The J gene is TRBJ1-1, the V gene TRBV2; TRBD1 aligns across 7 bases. With 5 bases clipped from V and 1 base from J, the junction kept 7 bases outside the gene matches. Germline V gene data show CDR1 as SNHLY and CDR2 as FYNNEI. The CDR3 runs to 15 residues. Here the CDR3 DNA reads TGTGCCAGCAGTAAGAACTACAGGGGGAACACTGAAGCTTTCTTT. Residues: CASSKNYRGNTEAFF.

The V and J genes are TRBV19 and TRBJ1-1; the D is unclear. Germline V gives CDR1 LNHDA, CDR2 SQIVND (reference sequence). The length of the CDR3 is 13 residues. V was pared by 7 bases and J by 5 bases, with 14 bases between. The CDR3 loop is CASIGKGPTEAFF. In nucleotides, the CDR3 is TGTGCCAGTATTGGAAAGGGTCCGACTGAAGCTTTCTTT. Full variable domain (remainder filled in from reference TRBV19 and TRBJ1-1): DGGITQSPKYLFRKEGQNVTLSCEQNLNHDAMYWYRQDPGQGLRLIYYSQIVNDFQKGDIAEGYSVSREKKESFPLTVTSAQKNPTAFYLCASIGKGPTEAFFGQGTRLTVV.

This clonotype was detected only a few times. The chain joins TRBV5-4 to TRBJ2-5; 7 bases align to TRBD2. The ends lost 0 bases at V and 4 bases at J; junction bases unmatched: 6. This CDR3 has 15 amino acids. Germline CDR1 reads SGHNT; CDR2 reads YYREEE (reference sequence). The CDR3 protein is CASSLAVGGTETQYF. The CDR3 DNA reads as TGTGCCAGCAGCTTGGCCGTCGGGGGGACAGAGACCCAGTACTTC.

This clonotype came up many times. The chain couples TRBV7-9 to TRBJ1-3, with D possibly being TRBD1 (5 bases). V was clipped by 5 bases and J by 2 bases, with 13 bases between them. CDR1 and CDR2 from the germline V gene are SEHNR and FQNEAQ (reference sequence). There are 15 residues in the CDR3. Written as DNA, the CDR3 is TGTGCCAGCAGCCGGAGTGGCAGGGCTGGAAACACCATATATTTT. Protein sequence: CASSRSGRAGNTIYF.